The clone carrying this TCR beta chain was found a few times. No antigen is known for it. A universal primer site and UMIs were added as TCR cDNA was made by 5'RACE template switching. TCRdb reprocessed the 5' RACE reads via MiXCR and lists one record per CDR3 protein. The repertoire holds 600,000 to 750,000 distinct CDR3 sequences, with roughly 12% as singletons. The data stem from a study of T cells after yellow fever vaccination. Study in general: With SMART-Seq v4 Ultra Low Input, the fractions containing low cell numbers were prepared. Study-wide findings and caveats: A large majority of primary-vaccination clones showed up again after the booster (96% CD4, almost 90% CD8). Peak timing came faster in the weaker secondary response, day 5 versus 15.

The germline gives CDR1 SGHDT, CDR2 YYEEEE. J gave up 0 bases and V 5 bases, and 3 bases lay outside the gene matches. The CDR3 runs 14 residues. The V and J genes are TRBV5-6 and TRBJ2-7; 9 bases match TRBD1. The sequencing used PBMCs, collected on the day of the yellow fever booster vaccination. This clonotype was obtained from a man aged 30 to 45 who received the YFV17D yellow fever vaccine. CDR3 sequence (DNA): TGTGCCAGCAGTCGACAGGGGGTCTCCTACGAGCAGTACTTC. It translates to CASSRQGVSYEQYF.